These 4 T cell receptor beta chains share one sample of origin, sequenced in a study of T cells in women clearing cervical HPV infection (dated by TCRdb to 2016 to 2019). Library prep was done by the immunoSEQ multiplex PCR assay. Held by TCRdb, this immuneACCESS table contains in-frame sequences only and omits some clones. Under half of the omission traces to an unresolved V gene where checked; the cause of the rest is unknown. The table kept for this sample lists about 32,000 clones. Under 8.5% of the sample is taken by the ten largest. Sequenced sample: blood buffy coat. These receptors were collected from a woman between 18 and 70 years old with a cervical HPV16 infection that either progressed to CIN3+ or cleared (not recorded which).

Note on this clone: The read stops 3 residues short of the end of the CDR3; the missing end is completed from the germline J gene. The chain carries TRBV6-1 and TRBJ2-2; TRBD2 matches at 7 bases. In germline, CDR1 is MNHNS, CDR2 SASEGT. The CDR3 is made up of 15 amino acids. The junction had 3 bases not matched to a gene; V was cut back by 4 bases and J by 1 base. CDR3 DNA, as far as it was read: TGTGCCAGCAGTGGGGACTACTTGAACACCGGGGAG. Its translation is CASSGDYLNTGE. The full CDR3 protein is CASSGDYLNTGELFF.

With regard to this clone: The observed sequence ends 3 residues before the CDR3 terminus, with the missing tail filled in from the germline J gene. The V and J genes are TRBV10-1 and TRBJ2-3; TRBD2 aligns across 7 bases. J lost 3 bases, V lost 3 bases, and 0 bases had no gene match. The length of the CDR3 is 13 residues. Germline CDR1 WNHNN, CDR2 SYGVQD (reference sequence). The CDR3 here is CASSELATDTQYF. Partial CDR3 DNA: TGCGCCAGCAGTGAACTAGCGACAGATACG.

As to this clone: The read finishes 3 residues shy of the CDR3 end, and the germline J gene is used to complete it. The chain is built from TRBV20-1 and TRBJ2-3; a weak D match, TRBD1 (6 bases). CDR3 size: 12 residues. CDR1 and CDR2 (germline): DFQATT, SNEGSKA (reference sequence). Trimming shortened V by 3 bases and J by 4 bases, and 8 bases separated the two germline ends. The sequenced part of the CDR3 DNA is TGCAGTGCTAGGGGGGCACCAGATACG. Protein sequence: CSARGAPDT. The full CDR3 protein is CSARGAPDTQYF.

Of note for this clone: The CDR3 end is not reached by the read, which stops 3 residues before it; the germline J gene fills it in. This chain connects TRBV7-8 to TRBJ2-1, with D uncertain. The CDR3 has 12 amino acids. Germline CDR1 reads SGHVS; CDR2 reads FQNEAQ. The ends were cut back, 1 base at V and 8 bases at J, with 6 bases in the middle. The part of the CDR3 DNA that was read is TGTGCCAGCAGCTTAGAGAGCGATGAG. It translates to CASSLESDE. The whole CDR3 reads CASSLESDEQFF.